Listed below are T cell receptor beta chains from one sample, sequenced in a study of shared clonotypes between healthy human individuals. Assay: immunoSEQ multiplex PCR; the TCRdb copy retains only in-frame clones and omits some. The table has about 380,000 clones, just over 95% seen once. The source material was memory CD8+ T cells sorted from blood. The source is a man younger than 45 in good health. Both conserved end residues are part of each CDR3. A D gene is named only where the DNA matches it firmly. Size values are once, few and many counts, or a class for expanded clones, and some rows have none.

>TRBJ2-1|13|-|TRBD2|TRBV19
TGTGCCAGGCTAGCGGGAAGAGACAATGAGCAGTTCTTC
CARLAGRDNEQFF
>TRBJ2-3|13|-|-|TRBV18
TGTGCCAGCTCAGGACTTTACACAGATACGCAGTATTTT
CASSGLYTDTQYF
>TRBJ1-4|13|-|TRBD1|TRBV2
TGTGCCAGCAGCGGGACAGGGAATGAAAAACTGTTTTTT
CASSGTGNEKLFF
>TRBJ2-7|14|-|-|TRBV19
TGTGCCAGTAGTATGGTCCACCGGGGAGGCGAGCAGTACTTC
CASSMVHRGGEQYF
>TRBJ1-1|13|once|-|TRBV29-1
TGCAGCGTAGCACAGGGATTGTGGACTGAAGCTTTCTTT
CSVAQGLWTEAFF
>TRBJ2-5|13|-|-|TRBV18
TGTGCCAGCTCGCCGGGGGGCAAAGAGACCCAGTACTTC
CASSPGGKETQYF
>TRBJ2-6|17|-|-|TRBV6-1
TGTGCCAGCAGTGAAGGGCGTAGGGGGTCTGGGGCCAACGTCCTGACTTTC
CASSEGRRGSGANVLTF
>TRBJ1-1|15|once|-|TRBV7-8
TGTGCCAGCAGCTTACGGCAGCCGTTGAACACTGAAGCTTTCTTT
CASSLRQPLNTEAFF
>TRBJ1-1|13|-|-|TRBV19
TGTGCCAGTAGTATCAACAGGGTTACTGAAGCTTTCTTT
CASSINRVTEAFF
>TRBJ2-3|18|-|TRBD2|TRBV4-1
TGCGCCAGCAGCCATTACCCGGGACTAGCGGGAGGTCAAGATACGCAGTATTTT
CASSHYPGLAGGQDTQYF
>TRBJ2-5|16|-|TRBD1|TRBV10-1
TGCGCCAGCAGTGACCCAACCGACAGGGGCCGAGAGACCCAGTACTTC
CASSDPTDRGRETQYF
>TRBJ2-4|13|once|TRBD1|TRBV2
TGTGCCAGCAAAGGGGGCCGAGGGGACATTCAGTACTTC
CASKGGRGDIQYF
>TRBJ1-4|14|once|-|TRBV5-1
TGCGCCAGCAGCCGTAGGGGGGATAATGAAAAACTGTTTTTT
CASSRRGDNEKLFF
>TRBJ2-7|15|once|-|TRBV1
TGCACCAGCAGCCTAGAGCGGGAGACCTCCTACGAGCAGTACTTC
CTSSLERETSYEQYF
>TRBJ2-7|14|-|-|TRBV6-5
TGTGCCAGCAGTTACTCGCCCCTTTCCTACGAGCAGTACTTC
CASSYSPLSYEQYF
>TRBJ2-3|12|-|-|TRBV5-6
TGTGCCAGCAGCTTGGGAGGGGATACGCAGTATTTT
CASSLGGDTQYF
>TRBJ2-1|15|-|TRBD1|TRBV10-3
TGTGCCATCAGCGGACCAGGGGGCGCCTACAATGAGCAGTTCTTC
CAISGPGGAYNEQFF
>TRBJ2-2|12|-|-|TRBV7-9
TGTGCCAGCGAACGCAGGGCCGGGGAGCTGTTTTTT
CASERRAGELFF
>TRBJ2-5|12|-|-|TRBV27
TGTGCCAGCAGTTCCAGCTCTAAGACCCAGTACTTC
CASSSSSKTQYF
>TRBJ2-1|13|-|TRBD1|TRBV5-1
TGCGCCAGCAGCTGGACAGGGTTCGATGAGCAGTTCTTC
CASSWTGFDEQFF
>TRBJ2-7|16|-|TRBD2|TRBV30
TGTGCCTGGAGTAAGGATCTAGCGGGAGACACCTACGAGCAGTACTTC
CAWSKDLAGDTYEQYF
>TRBJ1-2|15|once|TRBD1|TRBV9
TGTGCCAGCAGCGTCGTATCCCGGGACAGGGCGGGCTACACCTTC
CASSVVSRDRAGYTF
>TRBJ2-3|16|-|-|TRBV7-6
TGTGCCAGCAGTCACCACAGGGACGATAGCACAGATACGCAGTATTTT
CASSHHRDDSTDTQYF
>TRBJ1-1|15|-|-|TRBV5-6
TGTGCCAGCAGCTTGTTTAGGGGGATGAACACTGAAGCTTTCTTT
CASSLFRGMNTEAFF
>TRBJ2-7|15|-|-|TRBV7-8
TGTGCCAGCAGCTTAGGATTAGGTGGGGGAAACGAGCAGTACTTC
CASSLGLGGGNEQYF
>TRBJ2-7|16|-|-|TRBV7-8
TGTGCCAGCAGCTCATCCCCCGGGCCGGGGGGCGACGAGCAGTACTTC
CASSSSPGPGGDEQYF
>TRBJ2-5|14|-|-|TRBV6-1
TGTGCCAGCGGGGGCCTAGGGATTTTAGAGACCCAGTACTTC
CASGGLGILETQYF
>TRBJ1-1|12|-|-|TRBV29-1
TGCAGCGAGGGGCCTGGGCGGGGCCCTCTTTGCTTT
CSEGPGRGPLCF
>TRBJ1-2|14|-|-|TRBV5-1
TGCGCCAGCAGCTTGGCCGGAGGAAACTATGGCTACACCTTC
CASSLAGGNYGYTF
>TRBJ2-1|11|-|-|TRBV20-1
TGCAGTGCTAGCCCCCGGAAAGAGCAGTTCTTC
CSASPRKEQFF
>TRBJ2-3|15|-|TRBD2|TRBV6-1
TGTGCCAGCAGCCCCAGCGGGAGTGCCGCAGATACGCAGTATTTT
CASSPSGSAADTQYF
>TRBJ2-2|17|-|TRBD2|TRBV4-1
TGCGCCAGCAGCCAAGCCTGGCTAGCGGGAGGTCCCGGGGAGCTGTTTTTT
CASSQAWLAGGPGELFF
>TRBJ2-7|15|-|-|TRBV10-3
TGTGCCATCAGTGAGTCGGGGGGCCCGCTCTACGAGCAGTACTTC
CAISESGGPLYEQYF
>TRBJ1-2|12|-|-|TRBV11-2
TGTGCCAGCAGCCGCCCTGACTGGTTGATCTCTTGG
CASSRPDWLISW
>TRBJ2-1|12|-|TRBD2|TRBV11-2
TGTGCCAGCACCGGACTAGCCAATGAGCAGTTCTTC
CASTGLANEQFF
>TRBJ2-7|15|-|TRBD2|TRBV10-3
TGTGCCATCAGCCCGGGACTACCAACCTACTACGAGCAGTACTTC
CAISPGLPTYYEQYF
>TRBJ1-1|12|-|-|TRBV28
TGTGCCAGCAGGCCCCGGGCCCCCGAAGCTTTCTTT
CASRPRAPEAFF
>TRBJ2-3|15|-|-|TRBV10-2
TGCGCCAGCAGGGGGAGCGGGTCACGCACAGATACGCAGTATTTT
CASRGSGSRTDTQYF
>TRBJ1-2|13|-|-|TRBV19
TGTGCCAGTAGTATGGGGCAGGCGTATGGCTACACCTTC
CASSMGQAYGYTF
>TRBJ2-7|11|-|-|TRBV20-1
TGCAGTGCTAGCCAGGGCCTGGAGCAGTACTTC
CSASQGLEQYF
>TRBJ2-1|13|once|-|TRBV19
TGTGCCAGTAGTATCCAACTCTACAATGAGCAGTTCTTC
CASSIQLYNEQFF
>TRBJ2-5|10|-|-|TRBV29-1
TGCAGCGTTCTAGGAGAGACCCAGTACTTC
CSVLGETQYF
>TRBJ2-1|13|-|TRBD2|TRBV7-9
TGTGCCAGCAGCCTTAGCGGGAACAATGAGCAGTTCTTC
CASSLSGNNEQFF